The present TCR beta chain was sequenced within a study of OX40 agonist ivuxolimab in advanced cancers. The CDR3 has 17 amino acids. V dropped 5 bases and J dropped 7; count of bases not matched to a gene: 14. Germline V CDR1 and CDR2: SGHRS, YFSETQ. TCRdb's table, derived via immunoSEQ multiplex PCR, lists solely in-frame clones and lacks some. In the table there are under 100,000 clones, about 90% of which are singletons. This clone was observed once. The origin of this receptor is an adult with an advanced solid tumor such as melanoma, head and neck, liver or kidney cancer. The sequences come from CD4+ or CD8+ T cells sorted from blood, collected in a trial of the OX40 agonist ivuxolimab. The chain joins TRBV5-1 to TRBJ2-1, with TRBD2 matching 11 bases. For the CDR3, the DNA is TGCGCCAGCAGTAGGGTAGCGGGAGGGCTGAAACCTAATGAGCAGTTCTTC. This sequence encodes CASSRVAGGLKPNEQFF.